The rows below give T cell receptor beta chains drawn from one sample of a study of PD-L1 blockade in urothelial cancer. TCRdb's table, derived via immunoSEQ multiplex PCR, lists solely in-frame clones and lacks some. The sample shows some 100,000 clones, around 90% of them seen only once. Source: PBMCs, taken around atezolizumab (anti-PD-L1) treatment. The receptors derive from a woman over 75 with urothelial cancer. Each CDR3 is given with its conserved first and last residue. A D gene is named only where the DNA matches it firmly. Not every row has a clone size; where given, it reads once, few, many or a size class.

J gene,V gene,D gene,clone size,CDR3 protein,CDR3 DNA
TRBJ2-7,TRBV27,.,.,CASSLSWPHEQYF,TGTGCCAGCAGTTTATCGTGGCCCCACGAGCAGTACTTC
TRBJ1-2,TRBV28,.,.,CASSNRAYGYTF,TGTGCCAGCAGTAACAGGGCCTATGGCTACACCTTC
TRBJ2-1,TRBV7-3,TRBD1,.,CASSPQGAGNEQFF,TGTGCCAGCAGCCCTCAGGGGGCGGGTAATGAGCAGTTCTTC
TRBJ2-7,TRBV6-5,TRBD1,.,CASSSGTGPTYEQYF,TGTGCCAGCAGTTCCGGGACAGGGCCGACCTACGAGCAGTACTTC
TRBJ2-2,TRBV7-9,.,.,CASSLSVNTGELFF,TGTGCCAGCAGCTTGTCGGTGAACACCGGGGAGCTGTTTTTT
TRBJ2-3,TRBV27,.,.,CASSQRYTQYF,TGTGCCAGCAGCCAGCGCTATACGCAGTATTTT
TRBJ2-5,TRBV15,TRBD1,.,CATSRDGGQGGKETQYF,TGTGCCACCAGCAGAGACGGGGGACAGGGAGGGAAGGAGACCCAGTACTTC
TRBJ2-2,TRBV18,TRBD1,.,CASSRLDRVNTGELFF,TGTGCCAGCTCACGACTGGACAGGGTGAACACCGGGGAGCTGTTTTTT
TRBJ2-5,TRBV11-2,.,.,CASRRRGGIQETQYF,TGTGCCAGCAGACGACGAGGGGGAATCCAAGAGACCCAGTACTTC
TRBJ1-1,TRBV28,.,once,CASRLGGEATEAFF,TGTGCCAGCCGCTTGGGGGGGGAGGCCACTGAAGCTTTCTTT
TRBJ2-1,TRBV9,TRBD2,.,CASSPDSAGGYGGEQFF,TGTGCCAGCAGCCCAGACTCAGCGGGAGGCTACGGAGGGGAGCAGTTCTTC
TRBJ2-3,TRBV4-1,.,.,CASSQVASTDTQYF,TGCGCCAGCAGCCAAGTGGCCAGCACAGATACGCAGTATTTT
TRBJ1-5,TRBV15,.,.,CATSSVRAAQPQHF,TGTGCCACCAGCAGCGTGAGGGCGGCTCAGCCCCAGCATTTT
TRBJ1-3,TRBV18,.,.,CASSPRISGHSGNTIYF,TGTGCCAGCTCGCCAAGGATATCGGGACACTCTGGAAACACCATATATTTT
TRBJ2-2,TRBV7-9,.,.,CASRLGNGELFF,TGTGCCAGCAGGCTCGGGAACGGGGAGCTGTTTTTT
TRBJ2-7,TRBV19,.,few,CASSTRGTPGQYF,TGTGCCAGTAGTACTCGGGGAACACCGGGGCAGTACTTC
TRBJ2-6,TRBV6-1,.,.,CALNPAGGANVLTF,TGTGCCCTCAACCCTGCGGGCGGGGCCAACGTCCTGACTTTC
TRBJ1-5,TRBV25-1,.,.,CERWMDQGRNQPQHF,TGTGAACGATGGATGGACCAGGGCCGGAATCAGCCCCAGCATTTT
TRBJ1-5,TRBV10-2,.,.,CASAEGLSNQPQHF,TGCGCCAGCGCCGAGGGCTTGAGCAATCAGCCCCAGCATTTT
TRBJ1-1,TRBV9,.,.,CASSVAQAQNTEAFF,TGTGCCAGCAGCGTAGCACAGGCCCAGAACACTGAAGCTTTCTTT
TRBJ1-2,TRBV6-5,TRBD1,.,CASSFTGTGANYGYTF,TGTGCCAGCAGTTTCACCGGGACAGGGGCTAACTATGGCTACACCTTC
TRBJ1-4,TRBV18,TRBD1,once,CASSPQGARGEKLFF,TGTGCCAGCTCACCGCAGGGGGCCAGAGGTGAAAAACTGTTTTTT
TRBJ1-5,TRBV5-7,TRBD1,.,CASSLIEGGEVQPQHF,TGTGCCAGCAGCTTGATCGAAGGGGGCGAGGTCCAGCCCCAGCATTTT
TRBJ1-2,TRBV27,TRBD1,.,CASSLEGQGANYGYTF,TGTGCCAGCAGTTTGGAAGGACAGGGGGCTAACTATGGCTACACCTTC
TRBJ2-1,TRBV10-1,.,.,CASSDKVGVSTEQFF,TGCGCCAGCAGTGATAAGGTGGGAGTCAGCACTGAGCAGTTCTTC
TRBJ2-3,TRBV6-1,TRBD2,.,CASRAGGNTDTQYF,TGTGCCAGCAGAGCGGGAGGGAACACAGATACGCAGTATTTT
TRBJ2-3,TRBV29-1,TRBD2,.,CSVGWGSGRGTDTQYF,TGCAGCGTTGGTTGGGGTAGCGGGAGAGGCACAGATACGCAGTATTTT
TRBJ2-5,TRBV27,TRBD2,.,CASSLGVLAGGSGKGETQYF,TGTGCCAGCAGTCTAGGGGTGCTAGCGGGAGGGTCTGGTAAGGGGGAGACCCAGTACTTC
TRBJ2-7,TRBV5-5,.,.,CASSPDLTASYEQYF,TGTGCCAGCAGCCCGGACTTGACTGCGTCCTACGAGCAGTACTTC
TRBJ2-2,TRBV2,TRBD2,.,CASTTPSGGSKELFF,TGTGCCAGCACTACTCCCTCGGGGGGTTCTAAAGAGCTGTTTTTT
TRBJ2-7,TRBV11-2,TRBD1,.,CASSFGQAEQYF,TGTGCCAGCAGCTTCGGACAGGCCGAGCAGTACTTC
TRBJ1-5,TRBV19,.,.,CASLRKAEGFQPQHF,TGTGCCAGTCTCCGAAAGGCAGAGGGTTTTCAGCCCCAGCATTTT
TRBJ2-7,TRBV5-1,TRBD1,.,CASSLDRAAYEQYF,TGCGCCAGCAGCCTGGACAGGGCGGCCTACGAGCAGTACTTC